This T cell receptor (beta chain) originates from a study of T cell responses to AZD1222 COVID-19 vaccine. Profiling relied on immunoSEQ multiplex PCR, and the TCRdb table lists in-frame clones only, not all of them. The table includes roughly 200,000 clones, about nine tenths detected once. Worth noting for this clone: Its specificity is unknown. The junction and the germline gene differ at one end; a read error may be behind it.

Findings and limits, study-wide: It should be noted that donors were predominantly white British and more often female, and clonal diversity was possibly underestimated. After the peak T cell response, and only then, were repertoires sampled. Elevations in Spike-specific TCR breadth and depth followed administration of two AZD1222 doses. Among spike-specific TCRs, nearly half reportedly target unmutated variant regions.

The CDR3 is 13 amino acids. Germline CDR1 is SNHLY and CDR2 is FYNNEI. The origin of this receptor is an adult who received the AZD1222 COVID-19 vaccine. The chain employs TRBV2 and TRBJ2-7, with 7 bases lining up with TRBD2. The input for sequencing was peripheral blood, taken 28 days after the second AZD1222 dose. The CDR3 protein is CASSETSSHEQYF. Written as DNA, the CDR3 is TGTGCCAGCAGTGAGACTAGCTCCCACGAGCAGTACTTC.